This T cell receptor beta chain was retrieved from a study of CD8+ T cells in alopecia areata (dated by TCRdb to 2017 to 2018). Describing the broader study: Treated patients were enrolled in an open-label pilot trial of oral tofacitinib at 5 to 10 mg twice daily for moderate-to-severe alopecia areata. TCRbeta CDR3 regions were amplified by immunoSEQ multiplex PCR with 35 Vbeta forward and 13 Jbeta reverse primers. RNA was obtained with the PAXgene miRNA kit for fixed scalp, the miRNeasy kit for PBMCs, and the RNeasy kit for mouse skin. Tofacitinib-treated patients had biopsies at baseline and at 4 and 24 weeks of treatment, with a later scalp biopsy in several patients. To study T cell clonal expansion in alopecia areata, the researchers applied high-throughput TCRbeta sequencing to both the C3H/HeJ mouse model and human patients. Scalp clonality was compared across normal scalp (n=4), patchy alopecia areata scalp (n=8), and alopecia totalis/universalis scalp (n=8). Human TCRbeta sequencing covered scalp tissue and sorted CD4+ and CD8+ peripheral blood T cells from patchy and totalis/universalis alopecia areata patients and healthy controls. Patients stayed on tofacitinib for 6 to 18 months and then had 6 months of follow-up off drug so that delayed response and recurrence could be assessed.

The library was generated by the immunoSEQ multiplex PCR assay. RNA was extracted from all samples and reverse transcribed into cDNA as template for TCR sequencing. First-strand cDNA was synthesized using SuperScript III with a 2:1 mix of oligo-dT and random hexamers. A synthetic immune receptor repertoire was used to assess amplification bias, and residual bias was removed computationally. The study's processing was this. Raw reads were preprocessed for error removal, and CDR3 was defined according to IMGT conventions as running from the conserved cysteine to phenylalanine. Clonality was calculated as 1 minus Shannon entropy normalized by log2 of the number of productive unique TCRs. Scalp TCRbeta sequences were cross-referenced with sorted blood CD4 and CD8 repertoires so that the CD4 or CD8 identity of scalp clones could be inferred. TCRdb provides this immuneACCESS table in a form limited to in-frame rearrangements. Some clones are lacking; in checked studies, under half of them reflect an unresolved V gene, and why the rest are absent is not known. Clone size and V and J calls were adopted from that table, with D and trimming inferred from the DNA. For this sample the table gives about 11,000 clones, of which over 60% were detected only once. The ten top clones hold just over 14% of the sample.

Points on this clone: Its specific antigen is unknown. No base-level quality is on record; no much larger clone is a single base apart.

From alopecia areata patients, peripheral blood was collected along with lesional scalp punch biopsies. Human scalp biopsies were immediately fixed in PAXgene tissue containers. The research as a whole found: Higher clonality and more expanded CD8+ clones were observed in lesional scalp than in normal scalp, particularly in alopecia totalis/universalis, a finding suggestive of antigenic drive. TCR sequences shared between patients were less clear than in mice, possibly partly because of HLA diversity in the patient population. Unlike mouse skin, where gammadelta T cells dominate, normal human skin contains resident alphabeta T cells that get sequenced too, which complicates analysis of the scalp TCR repertoire.

The CDR3 spans 11 residues, from the cysteine through the phenylalanine. Kept here is only the CDR3 DNA, which spans 33 bases and is read in frame from base 1. V sheds 7 bases and J sheds 8 bases, leaving 11 bases between their ends. From a lookup of the germline V gene (reference sequence), CDR1 and CDR2 are MNHNY and SVGAGI. The sequencing sample was made of skin. The sequence was obtained from a human donor with alopecia areata. This chain joins TRBV6-6 to TRBJ1-1, with the D gene uncertain. The sequenced DNA is TGTGCCAGCACCTTAACATTAGAAGCTTTCTTT. Translated, this gives CASTLTLEAFF.